The 15 T cell receptor beta chains given below trace back to one sample, sequenced in a study of cytomegalovirus exposure and HLA in healthy donors. Researchers ran the PCR with 60 Vbeta and 13 Jbeta primers. Data came from immunoSEQ multiplex PCR; TCRdb stores just in-frame clones and leaves some out. This table holds fewer than 200,000 clones, 80% to 85% found once. Input material: PBMCs. These receptor sequences come from a man between 45 and 60 years old in good health and CMV-seronegative.

The chain joins TRBV5-6 to TRBJ2-7; D might be TRBD2 (7 bases). CDR3 length equals 13 residues. V dropped 2 bases and J dropped 6 bases, with 12 bases sitting between them. Germline CDR1 SGHDT, CDR2 YYEEEE. The CDR3 region has the DNA TGTGCCAGCAGCTTAAGGGGAGGGGGCGAGCAGTACTTC. This gives the protein CASSLRGGGEQYF.

The V and J genes are TRBV7-2 and TRBJ2-5; 7 positions agree with TRBD1. The V and J ends lost 5 bases and 5 bases, in that order; junction bases with no gene match: 8. The CDR3 sequence is 14 residues long. Germline CDR1 is SGHTA and CDR2 is FQGNSA. Written as DNA, the CDR3 is TGTGCCAGCAGCATCACGACAGGGTCGGAGACCCAGTACTTC. This sequence encodes CASSITTGSETQYF.

The genes are TRBV6-4 and TRBJ1-2, with D tentatively TRBD1 (5 bases). The CDR3 has 16 amino acids. Deletions cut 2 bases from V and 5 bases from J, with 18 bases between. Germline CDR1 is MRHNA and CDR2 is SNTAGT. The CDR3 DNA sequence: TGTGCCAGCAGTGACACTGACCTCCCGACAGCTTATGGCTACACCTTC. Translating gives CASSDTDLPTAYGYTF.

On this clone: The junction departs from the called germline gene at one end, perhaps through a read error. The V call is TRBV18, the J call TRBJ1-5; 7 bases line up with TRBD1. There are 15 residues in the CDR3. Germline CDR1 KGHSH, CDR2 LQKENI. This CDR3 is CASSPGQAGNRPQHF. CDR3 coding DNA: TGTGCCAGCTCACCTGGACAGGCGGGTAATCGGCCCCAGCATTTT.

The chain joins TRBV5-6 to TRBJ2-3; 8 positions agree with TRBD1. This CDR3 region has 15 residues. The V gene end was trimmed by 2 bases and the J gene end by 5 bases; junction bases not matched to a gene: 7. Germline values: CDR1 SGHDT, CDR2 YYEEEE. CDR3 bases: TGTGCCAGCAGCTTAATACAGGGGGGCGGAGATACGCAGTATTTT. It translates to CASSLIQGGGDTQYF.

This chain joins TRBV30 and TRBJ2-1; TRBD2 aligns across 9 bases. This CDR3 region has 13 residues. Germline CDR1 GTSNPN, CDR2 SVGIG (reference sequence). The trim removed 5 bases at V and 6 bases at J, leaving 5 bases unmatched. CDR3 sequence reads: CAWSSGRSNEQFF. In DNA form, the CDR3 reads TGTGCCTGGTCCAGCGGGAGGAGCAATGAGCAGTTCTTC.

The genes are TRBV6-6 and TRBJ2-5; a weak D match, TRBD1 (6 bases). The end of the DNA is better explained by TRBJ2-7, so the J call may be wrong. Germline loops: CDR1 MNHNY, CDR2 SVGAGI (reference sequence). This CDR3 spans 14 amino acids. The DNA for the CDR3 is TGTGCCAGCAGTTACGCCATGGACAGCTACGAGCAGTACTTC. Amino acid sequence: CASSYAMDSYEQYF.

The chain recombines TRBV7-5 with TRBJ1-5; the table's D call, TRBD1, was not checked against the DNA. TRBV7-5 is designated a pseudogene. This CDR3 comprises 15 residues. CDR3 sequence reads: CARSSPDSCNQPQHF. CDR3 sequence (DNA): TGTGCCAGAAGCTCCCCGGACAGCTGCAATCAGCCCCAGCATTTT.

The V and J genes are TRBV18 and TRBJ2-2; 7 positions agree with TRBD2. The length of the CDR3 is 16 residues. After removal of 3 bases from V and 2 bases from J, the junction contained 6 bases not matched to a gene. CDR1 is KGHSH, CDR2 LQKENI, per germline. The CDR3 DNA reads TGTGCCAGCTCACCCTTCCCAGCGGGAAACACCGGGGAGCTGTTTTTT. This codes for CASSPFPAGNTGELFF.

This clone was counted a few times. This CDR3 reads CASMGGQWNTEAFF. In DNA form, the CDR3 reads TGCGCCAGCATGGGGGGACAGTGGAACACTGAAGCTTTCTTT. The J gene is TRBJ1-1, the V gene TRBV5-1, with 7 bases identical to TRBD1. The CDR3 extends over 14 amino acids. V trimming: 6 bases; J trimming: 1 base; junction bases outside the gene matches: 6. The germline CDR1 and CDR2 sequences are SGHRS and YFSETQ.

The genes are TRBV18 and TRBJ1-5; maybe TRBD1 (6 bases). CDR1 KGHSH and CDR2 LQKENI come from the germline V gene. This CDR3 region has 14 residues. The V gene lost 4 bases and the J gene lost 4 bases, with 11 bases spanning the gap. This CDR3 reads CASSQNRVNQPQHF. CDR3 sequence (DNA): TGTGCCAGCTCACAAAACAGGGTTAATCAGCCCCAGCATTTT.

The J gene is TRBJ2-2, the V gene TRBV7-2, with D possibly being TRBD1 (5 bases). The CDR3 has 13 residues. The ends were cut back, 6 bases at V and 7 bases at J, with 12 bases in the middle. CDR1 is SGHTA, CDR2 FQGNSA, per germline. Here the CDR3 DNA reads TGTGCCAGCAGTATCCAGGGTCACGGGGAGCTGTTTTTT. Protein sequence: CASSIQGHGELFF.

The V gene is TRBV28, the J gene TRBJ1-2, with D maybe TRBD1 (6 bases). The CDR3 runs 13 residues. The germline V gene has CDR1 MDHEN and CDR2 SYDVKM. The ends were cut back, 2 bases at V and 5 bases at J, with 9 bases in the middle. The CDR3, as DNA: TGTGCCAGCAGTTTAGGGACACGTTATGGCTACACCTTC. This codes for CASSLGTRYGYTF.

The chain is built from TRBV6-1 and TRBJ1-5; unclear D gene. The V gene's germline CDR1 is MNHNS and CDR2 SASEGT. V was cut by 3 bases and J by 9 bases, with 6 bases left in between. The CDR3 contains 11 residues. The CDR3 region is CASSESRPQHF. The CDR3 DNA reads as TGTGCCAGCAGTGAGTCCAGGCCCCAGCATTTT.

The chain links TRBV29-1 to TRBJ1-2, with D perhaps TRBD1 (5 bases). CDR3 length: 12 amino acids. V was clipped by 7 bases and J by 4 bases, with 13 bases between them. Germline CDR1 SQVTM, CDR2 ANQGSEA. CDR3 sequence reads: CSGYRGGYGYTF. The CDR3 DNA is TGCAGCGGATATAGGGGCGGCTATGGCTACACCTTC.